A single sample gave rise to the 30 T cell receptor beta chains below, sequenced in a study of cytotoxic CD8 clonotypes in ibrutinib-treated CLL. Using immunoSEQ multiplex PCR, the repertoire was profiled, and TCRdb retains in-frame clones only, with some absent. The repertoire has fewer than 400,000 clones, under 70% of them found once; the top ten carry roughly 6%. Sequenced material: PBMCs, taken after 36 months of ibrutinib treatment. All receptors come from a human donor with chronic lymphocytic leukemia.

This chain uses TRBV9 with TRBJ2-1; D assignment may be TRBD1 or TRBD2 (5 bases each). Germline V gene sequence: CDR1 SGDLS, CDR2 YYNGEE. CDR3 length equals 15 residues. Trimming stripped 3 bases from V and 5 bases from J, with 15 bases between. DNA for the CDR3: TGTGCCAGCAGCGGACGGGACCCACCGCACAATGAGCAGTTCTTC. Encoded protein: CASSGRDPPHNEQFF.

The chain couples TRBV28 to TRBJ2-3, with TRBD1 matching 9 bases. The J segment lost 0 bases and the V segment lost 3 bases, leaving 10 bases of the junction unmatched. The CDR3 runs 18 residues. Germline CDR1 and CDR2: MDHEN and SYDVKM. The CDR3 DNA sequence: TGTGCCAGCAGTTTCCCCGGGACAGGGTTTACTAGCACAGATACGCAGTATTTT. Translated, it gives CASSFPGTGFTSTDTQYF.

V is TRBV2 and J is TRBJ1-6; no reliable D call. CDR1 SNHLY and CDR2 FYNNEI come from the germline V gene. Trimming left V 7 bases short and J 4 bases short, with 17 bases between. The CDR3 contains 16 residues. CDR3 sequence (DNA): TGTGCCAGCATAGATCAATTCGGACCGTATAATTCACCCCTCCACTTT. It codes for CASIDQFGPYNSPLHF.

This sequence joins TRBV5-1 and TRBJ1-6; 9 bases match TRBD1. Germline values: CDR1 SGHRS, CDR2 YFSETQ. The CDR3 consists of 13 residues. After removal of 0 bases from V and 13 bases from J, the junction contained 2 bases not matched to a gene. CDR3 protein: CASSLGDRGPLHF. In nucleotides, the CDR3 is TGCGCCAGCAGCTTGGGTGACAGGGGGCCCCTCCACTTT.

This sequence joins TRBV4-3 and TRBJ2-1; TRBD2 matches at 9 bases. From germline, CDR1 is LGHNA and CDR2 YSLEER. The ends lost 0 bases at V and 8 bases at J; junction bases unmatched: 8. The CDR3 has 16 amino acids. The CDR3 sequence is CASSQDPSGRIDEQFF. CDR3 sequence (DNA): TGCGCCAGCAGCCAAGACCCCAGCGGGAGGATCGATGAGCAGTTCTTC.

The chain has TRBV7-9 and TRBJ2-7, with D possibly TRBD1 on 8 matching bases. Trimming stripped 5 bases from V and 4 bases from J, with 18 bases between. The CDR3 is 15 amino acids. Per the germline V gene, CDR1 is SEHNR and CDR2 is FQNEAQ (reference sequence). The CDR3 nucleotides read TGTGCCAGCAGCCCCGGGGGGACAGGTCATTACGAGCAGTACTTC. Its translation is CASSPGGTGHYEQYF.

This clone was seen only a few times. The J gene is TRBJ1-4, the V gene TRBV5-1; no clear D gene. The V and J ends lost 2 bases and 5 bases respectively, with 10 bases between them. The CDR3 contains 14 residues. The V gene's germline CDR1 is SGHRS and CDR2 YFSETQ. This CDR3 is CASSFEAENEKLFF. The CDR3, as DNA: TGCGCCAGCAGCTTTGAGGCAGAGAATGAAAAACTGTTTTTT.

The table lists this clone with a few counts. The CDR3 loop is CASSPPRDVTYEQYF. In DNA, the CDR3 is TGTGCCAGCTCACCACCACGGGATGTAACCTACGAGCAGTACTTC. V usage is TRBV18 and J usage is TRBJ2-7; a possible D gene is TRBD2 (5 bases). The CDR3 is 15 residues long. V was cut by 0 bases and J by 2 bases, with 11 bases left in between. Germline CDR1 reads KGHSH; CDR2 reads LQKENI.

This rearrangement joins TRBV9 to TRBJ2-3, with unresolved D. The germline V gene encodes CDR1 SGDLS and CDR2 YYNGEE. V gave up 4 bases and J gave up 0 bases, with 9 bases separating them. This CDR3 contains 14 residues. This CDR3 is CASSPRTSTDTQYF. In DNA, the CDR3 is TGTGCCAGCAGCCCCCGGACCAGCACAGATACGCAGTATTTT. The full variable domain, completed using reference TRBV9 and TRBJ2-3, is DSGVTQTPKHLITATGQRVTLRCSPRSGDLSVYWYQQSLDQGLQFLIQYYNGEERAKGNILERFSAQQFPDLHSELNLSSLELGDSALYFCASSPRTSTDTQYFGPGTRLTVL.

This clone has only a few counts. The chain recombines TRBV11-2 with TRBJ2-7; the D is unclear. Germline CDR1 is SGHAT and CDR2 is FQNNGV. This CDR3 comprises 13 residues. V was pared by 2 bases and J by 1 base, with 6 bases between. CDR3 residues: CASSLRPSYEQYF. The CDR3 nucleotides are TGTGCCAGCAGCTTACGTCCATCCTACGAGCAGTACTTC. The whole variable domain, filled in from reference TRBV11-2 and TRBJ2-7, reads EAGVAQSPRYKIIEKRQSVAFWCNPISGHATLYWYQQILGQGPKLLIQFQNNGVVDDSQLPKDRFSAERLKGVDSTLKIQPAKLEDSAVYLCASSLRPSYEQYFGPGTRLTVT.

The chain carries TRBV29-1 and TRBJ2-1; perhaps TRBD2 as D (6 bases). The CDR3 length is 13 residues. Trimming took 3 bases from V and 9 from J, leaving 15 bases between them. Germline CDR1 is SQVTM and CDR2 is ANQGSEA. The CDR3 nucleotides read TGCAGCGTTGATTCCTCGGTCGGGAGTGAGCAGTTCTTC. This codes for CSVDSSVGSEQFF.

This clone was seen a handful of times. The CDR3 bases are TGTGCCAGTAGTATGGTTGGGACAGCAGCGACCCAGTACTTC. This sequence encodes CASSMVGTAATQYF. This rearrangement joins TRBV19 to TRBJ2-5; 7 nucleotides match TRBD1. This CDR3 is built from 14 residues. CDR1 and CDR2 (germline): LNHDA, SQIVND (reference sequence). The V segment lost 3 bases and the J segment 7 bases; nucleotides outside the gene matches: 8.

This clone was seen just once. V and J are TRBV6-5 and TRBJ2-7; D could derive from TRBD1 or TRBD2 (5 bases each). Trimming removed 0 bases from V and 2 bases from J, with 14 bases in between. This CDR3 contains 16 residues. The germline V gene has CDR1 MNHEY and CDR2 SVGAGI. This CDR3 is CASSYSRWGSPYEQYF. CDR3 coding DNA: TGTGCCAGCAGTTACTCTAGGTGGGGGAGCCCCTACGAGCAGTACTTC.

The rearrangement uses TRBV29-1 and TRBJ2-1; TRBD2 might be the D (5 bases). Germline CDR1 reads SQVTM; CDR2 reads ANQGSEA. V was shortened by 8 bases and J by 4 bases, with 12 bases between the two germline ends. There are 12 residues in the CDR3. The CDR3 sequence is CSSGVLYNEQFF. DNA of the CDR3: TGCAGCTCCGGGGTACTGTACAATGAGCAGTTCTTC.

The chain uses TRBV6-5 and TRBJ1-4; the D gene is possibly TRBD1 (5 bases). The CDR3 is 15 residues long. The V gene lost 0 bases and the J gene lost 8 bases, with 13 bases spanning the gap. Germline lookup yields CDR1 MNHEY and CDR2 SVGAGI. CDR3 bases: TGTGCCAGCAGTTACTCGGGGGGTACTAGGGAAAAACTGTTTTTT. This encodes CASSYSGGTREKLFF.

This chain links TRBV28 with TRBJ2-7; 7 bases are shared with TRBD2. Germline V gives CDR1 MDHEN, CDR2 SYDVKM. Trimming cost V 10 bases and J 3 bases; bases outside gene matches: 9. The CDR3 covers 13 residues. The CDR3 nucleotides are TGTGCCACCAATTCGGGGGGAGGCTACGAGCAGTACTTC. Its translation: CATNSGGGYEQYF.

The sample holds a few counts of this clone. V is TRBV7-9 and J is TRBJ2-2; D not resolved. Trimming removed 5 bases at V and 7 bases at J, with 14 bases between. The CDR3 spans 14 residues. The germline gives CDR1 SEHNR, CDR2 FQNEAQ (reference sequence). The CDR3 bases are TGTGCCAGCAGCCCTAACCTCAGTTACGGGGAGCTGTTTTTT. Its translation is CASSPNLSYGELFF.

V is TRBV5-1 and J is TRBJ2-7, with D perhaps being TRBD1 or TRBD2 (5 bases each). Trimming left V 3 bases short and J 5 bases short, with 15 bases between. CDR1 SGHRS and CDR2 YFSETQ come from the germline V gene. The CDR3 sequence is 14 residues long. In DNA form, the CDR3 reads TGCGCCAGCAGCTCTCGGGACCCTAGCCACGAGCAGTACTTC. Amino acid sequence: CASSSRDPSHEQYF.

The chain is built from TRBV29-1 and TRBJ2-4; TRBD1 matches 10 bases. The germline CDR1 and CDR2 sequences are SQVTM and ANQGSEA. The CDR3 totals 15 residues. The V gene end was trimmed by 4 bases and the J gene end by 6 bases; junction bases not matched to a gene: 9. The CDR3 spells CSVGRTGGGGNIQYF. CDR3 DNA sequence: TGCAGCGTTGGACGGACAGGGGGAGGAGGAAACATTCAGTACTTC.

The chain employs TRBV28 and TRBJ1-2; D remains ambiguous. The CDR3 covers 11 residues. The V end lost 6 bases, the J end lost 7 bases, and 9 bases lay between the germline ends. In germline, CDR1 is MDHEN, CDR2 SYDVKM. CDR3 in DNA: TGTGCCAGCAGCACCTCGGCTGGCTACACCTTC. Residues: CASSTSAGYTF.

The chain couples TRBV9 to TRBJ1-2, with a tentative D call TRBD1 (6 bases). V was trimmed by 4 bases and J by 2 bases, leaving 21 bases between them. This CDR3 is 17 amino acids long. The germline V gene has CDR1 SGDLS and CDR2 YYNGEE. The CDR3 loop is CASSPEGGNLGNYGYTF. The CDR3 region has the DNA TGTGCCAGCAGCCCAGAGGGGGGGAATCTAGGCAACTATGGCTACACCTTC. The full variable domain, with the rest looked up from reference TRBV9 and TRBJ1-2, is DSGVTQTPKHLITATGQRVTLRCSPRSGDLSVYWYQQSLDQGLQFLIQYYNGEERAKGNILERFSAQQFPDLHSELNLSSLELGDSALYFCASSPEGGNLGNYGYTFGSGTRLTVV.

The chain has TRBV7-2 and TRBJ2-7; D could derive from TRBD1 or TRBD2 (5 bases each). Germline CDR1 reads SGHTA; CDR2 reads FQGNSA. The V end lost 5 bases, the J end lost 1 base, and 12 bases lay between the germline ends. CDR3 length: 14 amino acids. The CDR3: CASSPHGASYEQYF. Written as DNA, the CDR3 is TGTGCCAGCAGCCCCCACGGGGCGTCCTACGAGCAGTACTTC.

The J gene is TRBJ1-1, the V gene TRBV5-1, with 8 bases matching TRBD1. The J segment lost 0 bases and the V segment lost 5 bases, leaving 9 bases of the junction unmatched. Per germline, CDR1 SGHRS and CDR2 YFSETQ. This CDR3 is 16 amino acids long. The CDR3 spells CASSSGTGGVNTEAFF. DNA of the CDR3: TGCGCCAGCAGTTCCGGGACAGGTGGTGTGAACACTGAAGCTTTCTTT.

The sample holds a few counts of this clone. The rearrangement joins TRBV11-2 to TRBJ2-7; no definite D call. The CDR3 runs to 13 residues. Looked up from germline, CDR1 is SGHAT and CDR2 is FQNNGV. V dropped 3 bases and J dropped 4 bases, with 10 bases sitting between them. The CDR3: CASSFNPVYEQYF. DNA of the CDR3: TGTGCCAGCAGCTTCAACCCGGTGTACGAGCAGTACTTC.

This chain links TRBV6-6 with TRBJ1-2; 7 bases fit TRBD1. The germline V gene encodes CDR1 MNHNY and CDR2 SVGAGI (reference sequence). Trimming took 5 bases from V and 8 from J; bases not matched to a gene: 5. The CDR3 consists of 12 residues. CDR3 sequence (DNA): TGTGCCAGCAGTCCCCAGGGACAGGGCTACACCTTC. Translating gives CASSPQGQGYTF.

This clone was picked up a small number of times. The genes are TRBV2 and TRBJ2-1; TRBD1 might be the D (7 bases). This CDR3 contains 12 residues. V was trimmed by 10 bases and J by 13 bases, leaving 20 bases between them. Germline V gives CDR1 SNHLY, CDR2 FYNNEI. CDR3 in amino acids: CATWLPGGKQFF. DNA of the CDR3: TGTGCCACCTGGCTCCCAGGGGGGAAACAGTTCTTC.

The CDR3 reads CASSQRQGMGNTIYF. The CDR3 DNA reads as TGCGCCAGCAGCCAGAGACAGGGGATGGGAAACACCATATATTTT. The rearrangement joins TRBV4-1 to TRBJ1-3, with 8 bases aligning to TRBD1. The CDR3 runs to 15 residues. Germline V gene lookup returns CDR1 MGHRA and CDR2 YSYEKL. V shed 3 bases, J shed 4 bases, and the junction held 5 bases outside the gene matches.

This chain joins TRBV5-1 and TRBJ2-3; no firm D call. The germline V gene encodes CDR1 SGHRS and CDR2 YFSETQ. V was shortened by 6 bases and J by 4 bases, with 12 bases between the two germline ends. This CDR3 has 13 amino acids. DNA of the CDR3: TGCGCCAGCATGGAGTCCGGCGCAGATACGCAGTATTTT. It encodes CASMESGADTQYF.

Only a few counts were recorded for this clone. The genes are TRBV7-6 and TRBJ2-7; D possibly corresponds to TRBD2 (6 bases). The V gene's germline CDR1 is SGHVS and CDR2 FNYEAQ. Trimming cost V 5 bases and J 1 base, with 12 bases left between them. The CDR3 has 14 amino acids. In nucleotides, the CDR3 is TGTGCCAGCAGCCCCCGGGACTGGTCCTACGAGCAGTACTTC. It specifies CASSPRDWSYEQYF.

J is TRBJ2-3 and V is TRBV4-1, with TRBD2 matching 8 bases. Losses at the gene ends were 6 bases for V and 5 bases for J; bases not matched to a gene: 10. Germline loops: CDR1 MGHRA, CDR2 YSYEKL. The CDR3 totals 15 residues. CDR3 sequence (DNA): TGCGCCAGCAGACAAATCGGGACTAGTCAAGATACGCAGTATTTT. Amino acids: CASRQIGTSQDTQYF.